Below are 15 T cell receptor beta chains sequenced from a single sample in a study of T cells in Graves' hyperthyroidism and ophthalmopathy. RNA transcripts served as the template for amplifying TCR beta CDR3 regions. During a first-round RT-PCR of the TCR CDR3, the HTBI primer set was used. Each CDR3 protein gets one entry after TCRdb re-called the multiplex PCR reads with MiXCR. The sample has 40,000 to 60,000 distinct CDR3 sequences, roughly 56% seen once; the top ten hold 30% to 40%. The sequenced sample was peripheral blood or thyroid tissue (not recorded which). These receptors all stem from a man aged 18 to 29 with Graves' hyperthyroidism.

This clonotype showed up many times. The chain joins TRBV7-8 to TRBJ1-2; TRBD1 might be the D (5 bases). The CDR3 length is 14 residues. The V end lost 1 base, the J end lost 3 bases, and 9 bases lay between the germline ends. The germline V gene has CDR1 SGHVS and CDR2 FQNEAQ. The CDR3 here is CASSLVGHDYGYTF. CDR3 bases: TGTGCCAGCAGCTTAGTAGGACACGACTATGGCTACACCTTC.

This chain links TRBV7-9 with TRBJ1-1; the D gene is possibly TRBD1 (5 bases). CDR3 size: 14 residues. The ends were cut back, 5 bases at V and 1 base at J, with 11 bases in the middle. CDR1 is SEHNR and CDR2 is FQNEAQ in the germline V gene (reference sequence). The CDR3, as DNA: TGTGCCAGCAGCACCAACACAGGGAACACTGAAGCTTTCTTT. Its translation is CASSTNTGNTEAFF.

This clonotype was seen repeatedly, ten times or more. The CDR3 coding sequence is TGTGCCAGCAGCGTAGACCCGGTAGCCTACGAGCAGTACTTC. This codes for CASSVDPVAYEQYF. The genes are TRBV9 and TRBJ2-7; the D is unclear. The CDR3 runs 14 residues. V lost 0 bases to trimming and J lost 2 bases, with 9 bases between them. In germline, CDR1 is SGDLS, CDR2 YYNGEE.

This sequence joins TRBV29-1 and TRBJ1-2; 10 bases are a match to TRBD1. The CDR3 contains 14 residues. The V and J ends lost 6 bases and 1 base, in that order; junction bases with no gene match: 5. Germline V gene data show CDR1 as SQVTM and CDR2 as ANQGSEA. The CDR3 protein is CSVGQGTLNYGYTF. The CDR3 DNA reads TGCAGCGTGGGACAGGGGACCCTTAACTATGGCTACACCTTC.

Comment on this clonotype: This may arise from a read error, as a much more abundant clone is one base away. The V call is TRBV4-3, the J call TRBJ2-2, with 10 nucleotides matching TRBD1. Germline values: CDR1 LGHNA, CDR2 YSLEER. The CDR3 loop spans 15 amino acids. CDR3 region: CASARGQGFSGELVF. The CDR3, as DNA: TGCGCCAGCGCCCGGGGACAGGGGTTCTCCGGGGAGCTGGTTTTT.

This clonotype was found many times. This chain uses TRBV2 with TRBJ1-3, with 7 positions matching TRBD1. Unmatched junction bases numbered 12, after V lost 2 bases and J lost 14 bases. In germline, CDR1 is SNHLY, CDR2 FYNNEI. This CDR3 comprises 14 residues. Written as DNA, the CDR3 is TGTGCCAGCAGTGAATGGGGACAGTTTCCCCTGGTATATTTT. It yields the protein CASSEWGQFPLVYF.

This clonotype came up many times. The chain is built from TRBV7-4 and TRBJ1-1; a possible D gene is TRBD1 (6 bases). V lost 3 bases, J lost 0 bases, and 23 bases lay in between. This CDR3 region has 19 residues. Germline V gene data show CDR1 as SGHVT and CDR2 as SQSDAQ. The CDR3 nucleotides are TGTGCCAGCAGCTTCCCCAGAAGACGAGGGGGAACTATGAACACTGAAGCTTTCTTT. This sequence encodes CASSFPRRRGGTMNTEAFF.

The J gene is TRBJ1-3, the V gene TRBV28; unclear D gene. CDR1 is MDHEN, CDR2 SYDVKM, per germline. The length of the CDR3 is 13 residues. Trimming took off 3 bases at V and 0 bases at J, with 3 bases between the two ends. The CDR3 nucleotides are TGTGCCAGCAGTTTCAACTCTGGAAACACCATATATTTT. Translation: CASSFNSGNTIYF.

This clonotype was recorded at least ten times. J is TRBJ1-4 and V is TRBV4-3, with D maybe TRBD1 (6 bases). Germline V gives CDR1 LGHNA, CDR2 YSLEER. The CDR3 loop spans 18 amino acids. Trimming removed 0 bases from V and 0 bases from J, with 14 bases in between. The CDR3 nucleotides are TGCGCCAGCAGCCAAGAGGGAACAGGGCTTGCAACTAATGAAAAACTGTTTTTT. As protein: CASSQEGTGLATNEKLFF.

The V and J genes are TRBV11-2 and TRBJ1-2; D gene unclear. V was pared by 2 bases and J by 0 bases, with 16 bases between. The CDR3 sequence is 17 residues long. Germline V gene sequence: CDR1 SGHAT, CDR2 FQNNGV. As DNA, the CDR3 is TGTGCCAGCAGCTTATCCCCAACGATTCAGTCTAACTATGGCTACACCTTC. This encodes CASSLSPTIQSNYGYTF.

This clonotype was observed many times. CDR3 bases: TGCGCCAGCAGCCAAGCCCCCGATACTCTCTCCTACGAGCAGTACTTC. The encoded protein is CASSQAPDTLSYEQYF. This chain uses TRBV4-3 with TRBJ2-7; D call uncertain. Looked up from germline, CDR1 is LGHNA and CDR2 is YSLEER. This CDR3 is built from 16 residues. Trimming pared 1 base from V and 0 bases from J, leaving 13 bases between.

The chain joins TRBV7-6 to TRBJ2-7; D is possibly TRBD2 (5 bases). The CDR3 loop spans 15 amino acids. Per the germline V gene, CDR1 is SGHVS and CDR2 is FNYEAQ. V shed 3 bases and J shed 2 bases, with 14 bases lying between them. DNA of the CDR3: TGTGCCAGCAGCTTGAGGGCGGACCCTGCCTACGAGCAGTACTTC. This gives the protein CASSLRADPAYEQYF.

This chain links TRBV29-1 with TRBJ2-7; D possibly matches TRBD1 or TRBD2 (5 bases each). V lost 4 bases, J lost 7 bases, and 29 bases lay in between. Germline CDR1 reads SQVTM; CDR2 reads ANQGSEA. The CDR3 runs to 17 residues. The CDR3 protein is CSVGVGLGLPGDGEQYF. CDR3 nucleotides: TGCAGCGTTGGGGTGGGTTTGGGGCTGCCTGGGGACGGGGAGCAGTACTTC.

This clonotype has a single count. This likely comes from a read error, as the CDR3 has no conserved phenylalanine or tryptophan at its end. The DNA is omitted, as the CDR3 cannot be located on it reliably, and the CDR3 follows TCRdb's listing. The rearrangement uses TRBV24-1 and TRBJ2-5; the table names TRBD1, a call not compared with the DNA. Germline-derived CDR1 and CDR2 are KGHDR and SFDVKD. With termini counted, the CDR3 has 16 amino acids. The CDR3 reads CATSDTRQGYGYTFGS.

The chain combines TRBV20-1 with TRBJ1-1, with 8 positions matching TRBD1. V trimming: 0 bases; J trimming: 11 bases; junction bases outside the gene matches: 8. Germline V gives CDR1 DFQATT, CDR2 SNEGSKA (reference sequence). The CDR3 length is 13 residues. This CDR3 reads CSARDPPGGRAFF. The CDR3 nucleotides read TGCAGTGCTAGAGATCCCCCAGGGGGCAGGGCTTTCTTT.